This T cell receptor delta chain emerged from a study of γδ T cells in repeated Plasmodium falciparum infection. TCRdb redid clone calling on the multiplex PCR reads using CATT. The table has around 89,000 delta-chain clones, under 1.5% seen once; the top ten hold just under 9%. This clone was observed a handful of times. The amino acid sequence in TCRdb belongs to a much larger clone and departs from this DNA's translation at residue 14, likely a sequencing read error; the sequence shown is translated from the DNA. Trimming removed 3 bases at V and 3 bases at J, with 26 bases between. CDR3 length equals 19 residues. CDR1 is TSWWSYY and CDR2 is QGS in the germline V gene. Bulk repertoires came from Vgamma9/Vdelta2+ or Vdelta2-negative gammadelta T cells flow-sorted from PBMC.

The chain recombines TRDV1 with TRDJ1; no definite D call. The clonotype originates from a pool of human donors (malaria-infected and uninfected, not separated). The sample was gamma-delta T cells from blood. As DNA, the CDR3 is TGTGCTCTTGGGGAGCATGAAACTGTCACAACACCTTACGCCGATAAACTCATCTTT. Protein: CALGEHETVTTPYADKLIF.